This section outlines one T cell receptor beta chain sequence together with its context. What it recognizes is unknown. This sample was taken from a study of OX40 agonist ivuxolimab in advanced cancers. Across the whole study: At doses from 0.01 to 10 mg/kg, patients were given intravenous ivuxolimab every 2 weeks. The study enrolled dose-escalation patients with hepatocellular carcinoma, melanoma, renal cell or head and neck cancer.

Generated by immunoSEQ multiplex PCR, the TCRdb table keeps only in-frame clones and is missing some. The sample contains some 49,000 clones, less than 85% of which appear only once. CDR3 length: 14 residues. Germline assignment: CDR1 SGHTA and CDR2 FQGNSA. Trimming removed 2 bases from V and 3 bases from J, with 11 bases in between. Study results and limitations: There were, on average, more expanded clones in CD8+ T cells than in CD4+.

The origin of this receptor is an adult with an advanced solid tumor such as melanoma, head and neck, liver or kidney cancer. Source: CD4+ or CD8+ T cells sorted from blood, taken in a trial of the OX40 agonist ivuxolimab. This chain uses TRBV7-2 with TRBJ2-7; D uncertain. The CDR3 is CASSLFGAHYEQYV. CDR3 in DNA: TGTGCCAGCAGCTTATTCGGCGCCCACTACGAGCAGTACGTC.